The entry that follows covers one TCR beta chain sequence. Primed by a sample-barcoded 5' primer and a J-beta primer mix, a second PCR proceeded for about 7 to 12 cycles. Each sample provided no less than 2.5 million CDR3-containing paired-end reads. TCRdb re-called the 5' RACE reads with MiXCR, one entry per CDR3 protein. Counted here are 700,000 to 900,000 distinct CDR3 sequences, roughly 53% occurring once; the ten biggest clones make up around 40%. This entry is derived from a study of blood T cells in healthy people across ages. V was shortened by 5 bases and J by 10 bases, with 12 bases between the two germline ends. This CDR3 comprises 12 residues. Germline CDR1 and CDR2: MNHEY and SVGAGI. All donors came from Russia, were Caucasian and healthy, and spanned ages roughly 6 to 95.

Specimen: blood. This TCR was recovered from a man aged 80 or over in good health. V and J are TRBV6-5 and TRBJ2-1; D may be TRBD1 or TRBD2 (5 bases each). The CDR3 protein is CASSPNRREQFF. CDR3 DNA: TGTGCCAGCAGTCCCAACAGGAGGGAGCAGTTCTTC.